This TCR beta chain was profiled in a study of cytomegalovirus exposure and HLA in healthy donors. Across the whole study: Prior work identified around 100 million unique TCR beta sequences in some 200 million T cells.

Amplification used 60 Vbeta primers and 13 Jbeta primers. Clones were read by immunoSEQ multiplex PCR, and TCRdb kept only the in-frame ones, dropping some. This sample yields fewer than 250,000 clones, of which 75% to 80% are seen a single time; about 2% belongs to the top ten. These donors counted as nominally healthy when sampled, but unrecorded immune exposures were likely. Overall study results and limits: TCR association rates varied by HLA locus in a later analysis, with DRB1 highest and HLA-C lowest. Sequences of the TCR beta chain were said to predict the HLA-A and HLA-B alleles of most subjects accurately.

Note on this clone: What it binds is not known.

The sequence was obtained from a male donor in good health and CMV-seronegative. Sequencing was performed on PBMCs.

The CDR3 is CAWSWGEEQYF. DNA for the CDR3: TGTGCCTGGAGTTGGGGAGAAGAGCAGTACTTC. The chain links TRBV30 to TRBJ2-7; a possible D gene is TRBD2 (5 bases). Germline V gives CDR1 GTSNPN, CDR2 SVGIG (reference sequence). V was trimmed by 2 bases and J by 7 bases, leaving 9 bases between them. CDR3 length equals 11 residues.